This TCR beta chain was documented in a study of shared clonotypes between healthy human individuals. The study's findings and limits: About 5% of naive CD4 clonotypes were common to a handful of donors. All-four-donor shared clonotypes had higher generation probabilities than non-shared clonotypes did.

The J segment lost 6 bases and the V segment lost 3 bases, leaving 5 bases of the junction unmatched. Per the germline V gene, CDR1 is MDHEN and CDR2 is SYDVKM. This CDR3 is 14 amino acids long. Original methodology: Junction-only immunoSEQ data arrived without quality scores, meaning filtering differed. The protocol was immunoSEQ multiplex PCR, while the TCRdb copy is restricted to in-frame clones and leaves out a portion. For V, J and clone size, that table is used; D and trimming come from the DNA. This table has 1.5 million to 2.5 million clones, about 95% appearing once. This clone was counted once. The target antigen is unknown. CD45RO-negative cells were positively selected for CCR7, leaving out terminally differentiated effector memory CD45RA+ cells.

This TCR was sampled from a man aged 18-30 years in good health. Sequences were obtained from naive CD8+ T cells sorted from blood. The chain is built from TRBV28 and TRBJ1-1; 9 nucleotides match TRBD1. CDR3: CASSLRGQGSEAFF. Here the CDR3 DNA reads TGTGCCAGCAGTTTGCGAGGACAGGGGTCTGAAGCTTTCTTT.